Listed below are T cell receptor beta chains from one sample, sequenced in a study of cytomegalovirus exposure and HLA in healthy donors. This table comes from immunoSEQ multiplex PCR, and its TCRdb copy is limited to in-frame clones, with some not included. The sample gives 150,000 to 200,000 clones, approximately 79% of which show up once; approximately 0.89% is in the top ten. Sequencing was carried out using PBMCs. These receptors came from a woman aged 50 to 65 in good health and CMV-seropositive. The conserved cysteine and the conserved F or W are not part of the CDR3 here.

j_call: TRBJ1-1; v_call: TRBV12-5; cdr3_aa: ASGQGVGTEAF
j_call: TRBJ2-7; v_call: TRBV11-2; cdr3_aa: ASSSRDRGREQY
j_call: TRBJ1-5; v_call: TRBV10-2; cdr3_aa: ASSSGQANQPQH
j_call: TRBJ2-7; v_call: TRBV6-5; cdr3_aa: ASGLMTGPQY
j_call: TRBJ2-2; v_call: TRBV10-3; cdr3_aa: AIRGQGPGELF
j_call: TRBJ1-6; v_call: TRBV2; cdr3_aa: ASSGIVTLGDSPLH
j_call: TRBJ2-7; v_call: TRBV18; cdr3_aa: ASSPTGGYEQY
j_call: TRBJ1-1; v_call: TRBV6-1; cdr3_aa: ASSDFEGPAF
j_call: TRBJ1-4; v_call: TRBV5-1; cdr3_aa: ASSLAPDSATNEKLF
j_call: TRBJ2-2; v_call: TRBV5-4; cdr3_aa: ASTVGGPGTGELF
j_call: TRBJ2-1; v_call: TRBV2; cdr3_aa: ASSGEPLREVYNEQF
j_call: TRBJ1-5; v_call: TRBV7-8; cdr3_aa: ASSWDITQPQH
j_call: TRBJ1-4; v_call: TRBV30; cdr3_aa: AFGSSYGTNEKLF
j_call: TRBJ2-3; v_call: TRBV11-3; cdr3_aa: ASSEMVTDTQY
j_call: TRBJ1-2; v_call: TRBV6-5; cdr3_aa: ASRYQGGYT
j_call: TRBJ1-1; v_call: TRBV28; cdr3_aa: ASSPLGQGSTEAF
j_call: TRBJ2-3; v_call: TRBV10-1; cdr3_aa: ASSGRGKDTQY
j_call: TRBJ2-3; v_call: TRBV21-1; cdr3_aa: ASSKLNGENKITDTQY
j_call: TRBJ1-1; v_call: TRBV5-1; cdr3_aa: ASSPGQGETEAF
j_call: TRBJ2-5; v_call: TRBV2; cdr3_aa: ASSEVLGGETQY
j_call: TRBJ2-2; v_call: TRBV9; cdr3_aa: ASSTPRGGTGELF
j_call: TRBJ1-2; v_call: TRBV7-2; cdr3_aa: ASSFDRGGGYT
j_call: TRBJ2-5; v_call: TRBV7-2; cdr3_aa: ASSWTGGGETQY